This T cell receptor (beta chain) was obtained from a study of cytomegalovirus exposure and HLA in healthy donors. The overall study: Tens of millions of unique TCRs from HLA-typed donors were held in an early release of data. Of the donors genotyped, approximately 410 in all, 75% to 85% fell in the Caucasian-associated ancestry cluster. Study results and caveats: For most subjects, TCR beta sequences were reported to predict HLA-A and HLA-B alleles with accuracy.

Looked up from germline, CDR1 is SGDLS and CDR2 is YYNGEE. CDR3 size: 14 residues. V gave up 4 bases and J gave up 4 bases; unmatched junction bases: 3. The table lists this clone with a count of one. Its specificity is not known. This PCR relied on a set of 60 Vbeta primers and 13 Jbeta primers. The protocol was immunoSEQ multiplex PCR, while the TCRdb copy is restricted to in-frame clones and leaves out a portion. The table has 120,000 or so clones, around 78% seen once. Healthy individuals who donated bone marrow served as the donors. The chain carries TRBV9 and TRBJ1-1, with 11 positions matching TRBD1. The TCR originated in a man aged 18 to 30 in good health and CMV-seropositive. Sequencing was carried out using PBMCs. CDR3 loop: CASSTGQGGTEAFF. The CDR3 DNA reads TGTGCCAGCAGCACGGGACAGGGGGGCACTGAAGCTTTCTTT.